The rows below give T cell receptor beta chains drawn from one sample of a study of blood T cell repertoires in COVID-19. TCRdb keeps only in-frame clones here, not all; method: immunoSEQ multiplex PCR. The sample contains 200,000 to 250,000 clones, more than 85% of which appear only once. Sequences were obtained from PBMCs or T cells enriched from blood (not recorded which). These receptors were obtained from a woman between 45 and 60 years old who had recovered from COVID-19. CDR3s include the opening cysteine and the closing phenylalanine or tryptophan. D genes are given only for firm matches. Only part of the rows carry a size: once, few, many, or a class if the clone is expanded.

>NA|TRBV27|TRBD2|TRBJ2-1
TGTGCCAGCAGTTCTATCGGACTAGTCTACAATGAGCAGTTCTTC
CASSSIGLVYNEQFF
>NA|TRBV28|NA|TRBJ2-7
TGTGCCAGCAGTGACGGACAATCGTACGAGCAGTACTTC
CASSDGQSYEQYF
>NA|TRBV10-3|NA|TRBJ1-1
TGTGCCATCAGTGAGACAGGGAACAGGGCTGAAGCTTTCTTT
CAISETGNRAEAFF
>NA|TRBV5-1|NA|TRBJ1-2
TGCGCCAGCAGCTTGGGACTTGGCTACACCTTC
CASSLGLGYTF
>NA|TRBV20-1|NA|TRBJ2-3
TGCAGTGCTAGAGGGGAGGATACGCAGTATTTT
CSARGEDTQYF
>NA|TRBV10-3|NA|TRBJ1-5
TGTGCCATCAGTGACAGGGTCATAAGCAATCAGCCCCAGCATTTT
CAISDRVISNQPQHF
>NA|TRBV29-1|NA|TRBJ1-2
TGCAGCGTATTGTCAGGGCGTGATGGCTACACCTTC
CSVLSGRDGYTF
>NA|TRBV10-3|NA|TRBJ2-1
TGTGCCATCAGTGGGGCCGGTGGAAATGAGCAGTTCTTC
CAISGAGGNEQFF
>NA|TRBV28|NA|TRBJ1-4
TGTGCCACTGGAAGCCGGGGGTTGGTTCGTGAAAAACTGTTTTTT
CATGSRGLVREKLFF
>NA|TRBV29-1|NA|TRBJ1-3
TGCAGCCCATGCAACGAAGGGGGTGCTGGAAACACCATATATTTT
CSPCNEGGAGNTIYF
>NA|TRBV5-1|NA|TRBJ2-3
TGCGCCAGCAGCTTCTTTGGGAGTAAATCAGATACGCAGTATTTT
CASSFFGSKSDTQYF
>NA|TRBV20-1|TRBD2|TRBJ2-3
TGCAGTGCTAGTGGTGGCGGGAGTGGGGGGGATACGCAGTATTTT
CSASGGGSGGDTQYF
>NA|TRBV19|NA|TRBJ2-5
TGTGCCAGTAGCCCGGGATCGTACCAAGAGACCCAGTACTTC
CASSPGSYQETQYF
>NA|TRBV28|NA|TRBJ1-2
TGTGCCAGCAGCTCGAGCCCATCCTATGGCTACACCTTC
CASSSSPSYGYTF
>NA|TRBV28|NA|TRBJ2-7
TGTGCCACCCTGACTGCCCGCTCCTACGAGCAGTACTTC
CATLTARSYEQYF
>NA|TRBV5-1|TRBD1|TRBJ2-7
TGCGCCAGCAGCTTTGGGGACAGGGGGGGCTACGAGCAGTACTTC
CASSFGDRGGYEQYF
>NA|TRBV30|TRBD1|TRBJ1-5
TGTGCCTGGAGTGTTTCTTACCGGGACAGGTCCAATCAGCCCCAGCATTTT
CAWSVSYRDRSNQPQHF
>NA|TRBV9|NA|TRBJ2-7
TGTGCCAGCAGCTCCGGCGGCCGGGGATCCTACGAGCAGTACTTC
CASSSGGRGSYEQYF
>NA|TRBV19|TRBD2|TRBJ2-3
TGTGCCAGTAGTCAGCTAGCGGGAGGGGTGAATACGCAGTATTTT
CASSQLAGGVNTQYF
>once|TRBV11-2|TRBD2|TRBJ2-7
TGTGCCAGCAGCTCGGGACTAGCGGACCTTATCGGGGACGAGCAGTACTTC
CASSSGLADLIGDEQYF
>NA|TRBV19|TRBD2|TRBJ2-1
TGTGCCAGTAGTATACGGACTAGCGGGAGGAACGAGCAGTTCTTC
CASSIRTSGRNEQFF
>NA|TRBV5-4|NA|TRBJ2-7
TGTGCCAGCAGCCCGCCCCCCCTAGGGGATAGCTCCTACGAGCAGTACTTC
CASSPPPLGDSSYEQYF
>NA|TRBV14|TRBD1|TRBJ1-4
TGTGCCAGCAGTCGTATCCTGGGACAGGGGCCCACTAATGAAAAACTGTTTTTT
CASSRILGQGPTNEKLFF
>NA|TRBV19|NA|TRBJ2-7
TGTGCCAGTAGTATAGGGCTAGGCAACTACGAGCAGTACTTC
CASSIGLGNYEQYF